This entry describes one T cell receptor beta chain. What this receptor recognizes is not known. Base-call qualities are not available, and no considerably larger clone is one nucleotide away. Spanning cysteine to phenylalanine, the CDR3 consists of 14 amino acids. This entry keeps only the CDR3 DNA: 42 bases, framed from base 1. Trimming removed 4 bases from V and 6 bases from J, leaving 12 bases between the germline ends. The germline V gene (reference sequence) gives CDR1 as MNHEY and CDR2 as SMNVEV. This entry is derived from a study of T cell changes during pregnancy in multiple sclerosis (dated by TCRdb to the late 2010s). Regarding the research as a whole: The study looked at changes in the T cell repertoire across pregnancy in women with multiple sclerosis.

Receptor amplification or capture employed the immunoSEQ multiplex PCR assay. Sourced from immuneACCESS, this table was stored by TCRdb with only in-frame sequences that have V and J called. A share of the clones is absent; for the studies checked, an unresolved V gene accounts for under half, and the remainder has no known explanation. For this sample the table gives about 77,000 clones, of which approximately 89% were detected only once. The ten biggest clones cover about 1.9% of the sample. Recombination connected TRBV27 to TRBJ2-2; a tentative D call is TRBD1 (6 bases match). The TCR sequence derives from a female donor with multiple sclerosis, enrolled in a pregnancy study. The sample was peripheral blood, taken before pregnancy. In nucleotide form, the sequence is TGTGCCAGCAGTTCGAGGGGGAAATCCGGGGAGCTGTTTTTT. The resulting protein is CASSSRGKSGELFF.